This T cell receptor beta chain was captured in a study of T cell repertoires in cytomegalovirus infection. In the study overall: Public TCR beta signatures provided an indication of both CMV infection and a matching HLA type.

This CDR3 contains 16 residues. The germline gives CDR1 MNHEY, CDR2 SVGEGT. V was clipped by 2 bases and J by 2 bases; unmatched bases: 4. Whole-study findings and limits: The ex vivo response showed dominance by HLA-C-restricted CMV-specific TCR beta clonotypes.

A single record per CDR3 protein comes from TCRdb applying MiXCR to the reads. The sample carries hundreds of thousands of distinct CDR3 sequences, approximately 24% recorded once. This clonotype was picked up a small number of times. No antigen is known for it. The rearrangement uses TRBV6-2 or TRBV6-3 and TRBJ2-1; 9 bases match TRBD1. The sample was CD8+ T cells from PBMCs. This sequence was found in a human donor in good health (CMV status not recorded). Some clones in this sample may be carry-over from other donors' samples. Written as DNA, the CDR3 is TGTGCCAGCAGTTACGGCGGGACAGGGACCTACAATGAGCAGTTCTTC. It encodes CASSYGGTGTYNEQFF.